Listed below are T cell receptor beta chains from one sample, sequenced in a study of blood T cell repertoires in COVID-19. TCRdb keeps only in-frame clones here, not all; method: immunoSEQ multiplex PCR. The data contain around 66,000 clones, roughly 77% of them seen just once; the ten biggest clones take up roughly 9.7%. The sample was peripheral blood. The receptors were gathered from a human donor in a cohort sampled during active COVID-19. The CDR3 runs from the conserved cysteine through the conserved F or W. A D gene is named only where the DNA matches it firmly. Part of the rows lack a size; the others show once, few, many or a class for expanded clones.

j_call clone_size d_call v_call cdr3_nt cdr3_aa
TRBJ2-7 - - TRBV3-1/TRBV3-2 TGTGCCAGCAAGGAGCGGCCGGGCTCCTACGAGCAGTACTTC CASKERPGSYEQYF
TRBJ1-5 - - TRBV24-1 TGTGCCACCAGTGACACCCGGGGGGGGGATCAGCCCCAGCATTTT CATSDTRGGDQPQHF
TRBJ1-1 - - TRBV6-2/TRBV6-3 TGTGCCAGCAGCACTACCCGACAGGCGGCCACTGAAGCTTTCTTT CASSTTRQAATEAFF
TRBJ2-3 - TRBD1 TRBV4-1 TGCGCCAGCAGTGACAGGGCGGATGGTGCAGATACGCAGTATTTT CASSDRADGADTQYF
TRBJ1-3 - - TRBV6-6 TGTGCCAGCAGTCACCAAGATATGACGGGAAATACTGGAAACACCATATATTTT CASSHQDMTGNTGNTIYF
TRBJ2-7 - - TRBV24-1 TGTGCCACCAGTGACCCTACAGGGCCCTACGAGCAGTACTTC CATSDPTGPYEQYF
TRBJ2-1 once - TRBV28 TGTGCCAGCAGTGGCAGTTACTACAATGAGCAGTTCTTC CASSGSYYNEQFF
TRBJ1-6 many TRBD1 TRBV3-1/TRBV3-2 TGTGCCAGCAGCTCCGGGACAGACAATTCACCCCTCCACTTT CASSSGTDNSPLHF
TRBJ1-1 few - TRBV7-2 TGTGCCAGCAGCTTAATCCCCGGGGACACTGAAGCTTTCTTT CASSLIPGDTEAFF
TRBJ2-2 - - TRBV5-1 TGCGCCAGCAGAGCCCGACAGACCCGCGGCACCGGGGAGCTGTTTTTT CASRARQTRGTGELFF
TRBJ2-7 - - TRBV7-3 TGTGCCAGCAGCTTAAGCCTAGCAAACTACGAGCAGTACTTC CASSLSLANYEQYF
TRBJ2-1 - TRBD2 TRBV12-3/TRBV12-4 TGTGCCAGCAGGGGACTAGGCTACAATGAGCAGTTCTTC CASRGLGYNEQFF
TRBJ1-3 - - TRBV4-3 TGCGCCAGCAGCCAATTACTAGGTGCTGGAAACACCATATATTTT CASSQLLGAGNTIYF
TRBJ2-7 - - TRBV5-6 TGTGCCAGCAGCTTGGACCCCGGGAACCCGGGGGAGCAGTACTTC CASSLDPGNPGEQYF
TRBJ1-2 - TRBD1 TRBV3-1/TRBV3-2 TGTGCCAGCAGCCAGGACAGGGTGGGATATGGCTACACCTTC CASSQDRVGYGYTF
TRBJ2-5 - TRBD1 TRBV29-1 TGCAGCGTCAGACAGGGAGTAGAGACCCAGTACTTC CSVRQGVETQYF